The 5 T cell receptor beta chains reported below all come from one sample, sequenced in a study of OX40 agonist ivuxolimab in advanced cancers. TCRdb's copy holds only in-frame clones and misses some; the assay was immunoSEQ multiplex PCR. Of more than 70,000 clones in the sample, approximately 86% were seen once. The input for sequencing was CD4+ or CD8+ T cells sorted from blood, taken in a trial of the OX40 agonist ivuxolimab. The receptors stem from an adult with an advanced solid tumor such as melanoma, head and neck, liver or kidney cancer.

The chain has TRBV6-6 and TRBJ1-1; D perhaps matches TRBD1 (5 bases). V gave up 7 bases and J gave up 0 bases, with 12 bases separating them. Germline assignment: CDR1 MNHNY and CDR2 SVGAGI (reference sequence). The CDR3 covers 14 residues. CDR3: CASKKTDMNTEAFF. In DNA form, the CDR3 reads TGTGCCAGCAAAAAGACAGACATGAACACTGAAGCTTTCTTT.

For the CDR3, the DNA is TGTGCCAGCAGTGTGCAACAGGGAGGTCAGCCCCAGCATTTT. Translated, it gives CASSVQQGGQPQHF. This sequence joins TRBV6-1 and TRBJ1-5; a weak D match, TRBD1 (6 bases). The CDR3 sequence is 14 residues long. From germline, CDR1 is MNHNS and CDR2 SASEGT. V was cut by 4 bases and J by 6 bases, with 13 bases left in between.

The chain uses TRBV28 and TRBJ1-1, with 9 positions matching TRBD1. The CDR3 loop spans 17 amino acids. The V gene end was trimmed by 6 bases and the J gene end by 6 bases; junction bases not matched to a gene: 17. CDR1 and CDR2 from the germline V gene are MDHEN and SYDVKM. CDR3 protein: CASRETGTGTYGAEAFF. DNA of the CDR3: TGTGCCAGCAGGGAGACAGGGACAGGGACATATGGGGCTGAAGCTTTCTTT. Together with reference TRBV28 and TRBJ1-1, the CDR3 gives the full variable domain: DVKVTQSSRYLVKRTGEKVFLECVQDMDHENMFWYRQDPGLGLRLIYFSYDVKMKEKGDIPEGYSVSREKKERFSLILESASTNQTSMYLCASRETGTGTYGAEAFFGQGTRLTVV.

This chain connects TRBV2 to TRBJ1-4; 11 nucleotides agree with TRBD1. Germline lookup yields CDR1 SNHLY and CDR2 FYNNEI. V trimming: 8 bases; J trimming: 8 bases; junction bases outside the gene matches: 7. This CDR3 spans 14 amino acids. CDR3 loop: CASQDRGQWEKLFF. The CDR3 bases are TGTGCCAGCCAGGACAGGGGGCAATGGGAAAAACTGTTTTTT. Filled out from reference TRBV2 and TRBJ1-4, the complete variable domain reads EPEVTQTPSHQVTQMGQEVILRCVPISNHLYFYWYRQILGQKVEFLVSFYNNEISEKSEIFDDQFSVERPDGSNFTLKIRSTKLEDSAMYFCASQDRGQWEKLFFGSGTQLSVL.

The chain has TRBV28 and TRBJ1-4; D not resolved. Germline V CDR1 and CDR2: MDHEN, SYDVKM. The germline V and J ends were trimmed by 3 bases and 0 bases, with 5 bases remaining between them. The length of the CDR3 is 14 residues. The DNA for the CDR3 is TGTGCCAGCAGTTTTGGTCCAACTAATGAAAAACTGTTTTTT. Translating gives CASSFGPTNEKLFF.